The 20 T cell receptor beta chains below come from one sample, sequenced in a study of T-cell reconstitution after alpha-beta-depleted transplantation in children. The library targeted TCRbeta and was prepared with unique molecular identifiers. TCRdb re-called the PCR reads with MiXCR, one entry per CDR3 protein. The profile covers 600,000 to 700,000 distinct CDR3 sequences, with around 17% appearing a single time and over 0.95% taken by the ten largest. The sequencing here drew on PBMCs from the stem cell graft donor, taken from the stem cell graft. These receptors all come from a human donor who donated a stem cell graft to a child with acute myeloid leukemia.

Only a few counts were recorded for this clonotype. This chain connects TRBV20-1 to TRBJ2-1; 9 positions match TRBD2. Germline V gives CDR1 DFQATT, CDR2 SNEGSKA (reference sequence). This CDR3 spans 13 amino acids. V trimming: 6 bases; J trimming: 8 bases; junction bases outside the gene matches: 8. The chain's CDR3 is CSALSGGLDEQFF. The CDR3 DNA reads as TGCAGTGCCTTGAGCGGGGGGTTAGATGAGCAGTTCTTC.

J is TRBJ2-1 and V is TRBV19; TRBD2 matches 11 bases. Germline CDR1 LNHDA, CDR2 SQIVND (reference sequence). The CDR3 is 15 residues long. Trimming cost V 2 bases and J 8 bases; bases outside gene matches: 5. This chain's CDR3 is CASSITSGGGDEQFF. The CDR3 coding sequence is TGTGCCAGTAGTATAACTAGCGGGGGCGGGGATGAGCAGTTCTTC.

This clonotype was counted at least ten times. The chain is built from TRBV7-2 and TRBJ1-2; D ambiguous. The CDR3 contains 14 residues. Germline V gives CDR1 SGHTA, CDR2 FQGNSA. V lost 3 bases and J lost 2, with 10 bases in between. Written as DNA, the CDR3 is TGTGCCAGCAGCTTCCCGGGCTCCAACTATGGCTACACCTTC. Its translation: CASSFPGSNYGYTF. Full variable domain (missing parts from reference TRBV7-2 and TRBJ1-2): GAGVSQSPSNKVTEKGKDVELRCDPISGHTALYWYRQSLGQGLEFLIYFQGNSAPDKSGLPSDRFSAERTGGSVSTLTIQRTQQEDSAVYLCASSFPGSNYGYTFGSGTRLTVV.

This clonotype has at least ten counts. The J gene is TRBJ1-1, the V gene TRBV7-2; TRBD1 is a possible D gene (5 bases). The V gene's germline CDR1 is SGHTA and CDR2 FQGNSA. The CDR3 sequence is 14 residues long. Trimming took 2 bases from V and 1 from J, leaving 8 bases between them. CDR3 in amino acids: CASSLFGQNTEAFF. The DNA for the CDR3 is TGTGCCAGCAGCTTATTCGGACAGAACACTGAAGCTTTCTTT.

This clonotype was seen at least ten times. This chain links TRBV29-1 with TRBJ2-7; D may be TRBD1 (5 bases). Germline CDR1 and CDR2: SQVTM and ANQGSEA. Trimming cost V 3 bases and J 2 bases, with 11 bases left between them. This CDR3 spans 13 amino acids. The CDR3 nucleotides are TGCAGCGTTGAGTGGCTAGGGGCCTACGAGCAGTACTTC. Residues: CSVEWLGAYEQYF.

About this clonotype itself: A much larger clone is a single base away; this may be a read error. The chain uses TRBV15 and TRBJ2-1, with 7 positions matching TRBD1. This CDR3 spans 13 amino acids. Germline V CDR1 and CDR2: LNHNV, YYDKDF (reference sequence). In DNA form, the CDR3 reads TGTGCCACCAGCAGGAACAGGGGAGATGACCAGTTCTTC. Amino acid sequence: CATSRNRGDDQFF.

The chain is built from TRBV28 and TRBJ2-7; 8 bases map to TRBD2. Germline V gene lookup returns CDR1 MDHEN and CDR2 SYDVKM. CDR3 size: 14 residues. V lost 5 bases to trimming and J lost 2 bases; unmatched junction nucleotides: 5. CDR3 DNA sequence: TGTGCCAGCAGTGCCCCGGGGGGGCCCTACGAGCAGTACGTC. It translates to CASSAPGGPYEQYV.

Note on this clonotype: This may be a read error: a much more frequent sequence differs by one nucleotide. This chain's CDR3 is CASSLSGGRGNYAYTF. CDR3 nucleotides: TGTGCCAGCAGTTTATCAGGTGGCAGGGGAAACTATGCCTACACCTTC. The genes are TRBV27 and TRBJ1-2; a possible D gene is TRBD1 (6 bases). Germline V gives CDR1 MNHEY, CDR2 SMNVEV (reference sequence). The CDR3 has 16 residues.

V gene TRBV4-1 combines with J gene TRBJ2-2, with D maybe TRBD1 (5 bases). This CDR3 is 16 amino acids long. CDR1 is MGHRA, CDR2 YSYEKL, per germline. Trimming took 6 bases from V and 0 from J, leaving 14 bases between them. Here the CDR3 DNA reads TGCGCCAGCAGTCGCCAGGGAACCTCGAACACCGGGGAGCTGTTTTTT. Its translation: CASSRQGTSNTGELFF.

In this sample, this clonotype turned up many times. The chain combines TRBV11-2 with TRBJ1-2; D perhaps matches TRBD1 (5 bases). The V and J ends lost 0 bases and 5 bases respectively, with 19 bases between them. CDR1 SGHAT and CDR2 FQNNGV come from the germline V gene. This CDR3 has 17 amino acids. The CDR3, as DNA: TGTGCCAGCAGCTTAGATGGGGCAGGCGCCGGTGTTTATGGCTACACCTTC. This codes for CASSLDGAGAGVYGYTF.

This clonotype was counted many times. The chain has TRBV7-2 and TRBJ2-3; no reliable D call. CDR3 length equals 14 residues. Germline CDR1 and CDR2: SGHTA and FQGNSA. Deletions cut 0 bases from V and 0 bases from J, with 4 bases between. The CDR3 DNA follows: TGTGCCAGCAGCTTAGCGCACAGCACAGATACGCAGTATTTT. This sequence encodes CASSLAHSTDTQYF.

As concerns this clonotype: A read error may be the cause here, since a much bigger clone is one base away. The rearrangement joins TRBV20-1 to TRBJ2-1; a possible D gene is TRBD2 (7 bases). Germline CDR1 DFQATT, CDR2 SNEGSKA (reference sequence). The CDR3 runs 17 residues. Here the CDR3 reads CCARDNAGAHSYNEQFF. CDR3 sequence (DNA): TGCTGTGCTAGAGATAATGCGGGGGCCCACTCCTACAATGAGCAGTTCTTC.

This clonotype was recorded at least ten times. This chain joins TRBV29-1 and TRBJ1-1, with 8 bases identical to TRBD1. The CDR3 consists of 13 residues. J lost 1 base, V lost 7 bases, and 5 bases had no gene match. Germline assignment: CDR1 SQVTM and CDR2 ANQGSEA. The CDR3 protein is CSGDRGQNTEAFF. The CDR3 DNA follows: TGCAGCGGAGACAGGGGCCAGAACACTGAAGCTTTCTTT. Filled out from reference TRBV29-1 and TRBJ1-1, the complete variable domain reads SAVISQKPSRDICQRGTSLTIQCQVDSQVTMMFWYRQQPGQSLTLIATANQGSEATYESGFVIDKFPISRPNLTFSTLTVSNMSPEDSSIYLCSGDRGQNTEAFFGQGTRLTVV.

This clonotype was counted a few times. This chain uses TRBV7-2 with TRBJ1-5; maybe TRBD1 (6 bases). The CDR3 extends over 13 amino acids. Trimming shortened V by 4 bases and J by 5 bases, and 9 bases separated the two germline ends. Germline CDR1 SGHTA, CDR2 FQGNSA. The CDR3 region has the DNA TGTGCCAGCAGCTCTAAGGGGGATCAGCCCCAGCATTTT. Its protein product is CASSSKGDQPQHF.

This chain joins TRBV12-3 or TRBV12-4 and TRBJ1-2; a weak D match, TRBD1 (5 bases). The CDR3 is 15 residues long. V was shortened by 5 bases and J by 4 bases, with 17 bases between the two germline ends. The chain's CDR3 is CASSLDRQSFYGYTF. The CDR3 DNA reads TGTGCCAGCAGTCTCGACCGACAGTCCTTCTATGGCTACACCTTC.

In its sample, this clonotype was seen many times. This sequence joins TRBV24-1 and TRBJ2-1; 8 bases are shared with TRBD1. Germline lookup yields CDR1 KGHDR and CDR2 SFDVKD. This CDR3 is 13 amino acids long. V shed 5 bases and J 7 bases; nucleotides not matched to a gene: 3. The CDR3 nucleotides read TGTGCCACCAGTGTCCAGGGGGCTAATGAGCAGTTCTTC. As protein: CATSVQGANEQFF.

This rearrangement joins TRBV12-3 or TRBV12-4 to TRBJ2-2; D perhaps matches TRBD2 (6 bases). This CDR3 region has 14 residues. V was pared by 7 bases and J by 4 bases, with 13 bases between. CDR3: CASNGGLRTGELFF. The CDR3 bases are TGTGCCAGCAACGGGGGACTCCGCACCGGGGAGCTGTTTTTT.

The sample holds many counts of this clonotype. The chain recombines TRBV29-1 with TRBJ2-5, with D perhaps matching TRBD2 (6 bases). Trimming stripped 1 base from V and 2 bases from J, with 14 bases between. The CDR3 runs to 15 residues. Germline-derived CDR1 and CDR2 are SQVTM and ANQGSEA. The CDR3 DNA reads TGCAGCGTTGAAGGGAGGGAAGGGGTTCAAGAGACCCAGTACTTC. Amino acid sequence: CSVEGREGVQETQYF.

This clonotype was recorded many times. This chain uses TRBV7-2 with TRBJ2-7; 10 bases align to TRBD1. Unmatched junction bases numbered 9, after V lost 5 bases and J lost 5 bases. The CDR3 has 15 amino acids. Germline V gene lookup returns CDR1 SGHTA and CDR2 FQGNSA. The DNA of the CDR3 is TGTGCCAGCAGCCTTACAGGGGACAGGGGCCACGAGCAGTACTTC. Its protein is CASSLTGDRGHEQYF.

The J gene is TRBJ2-1, the V gene TRBV11-2; D is uncertain. The V end was cut by 6 bases, the J end by 5 bases, with 5 bases between. Germline CDR1 is SGHAT and CDR2 is FQNNGV. The CDR3 has 11 amino acids. The CDR3 coding sequence is TGTGCCAGCAGGGAGAACAATGAGCAGTTCTTC. It codes for CASRENNEQFF. Full variable domain (rest looked up from reference TRBV11-2 and TRBJ2-1): EAGVAQSPRYKIIEKRQSVAFWCNPISGHATLYWYQQILGQGPKLLIQFQNNGVVDDSQLPKDRFSAERLKGVDSTLKIQPAKLEDSAVYLCASRENNEQFFGPGTRLTVL.